The 22 T cell receptor beta chains below come from one sample, sequenced in a study of T-cell memory formation after mild COVID-19. TCRdb recomputed calls from the 5' RACE reads with MiXCR, one row per CDR3 protein. The sample yields more than 120,000 distinct CDR3 sequences, over 6% seen once. The specimen was PBMCs or a T cell subset sorted from them (not recorded which). The origin of the receptors is an adult woman who had mild COVID-19 (a few samples of this study predate the infection). Cell type and time point are not known.

This clonotype showed up many times. The chain combines TRBV5-5 with TRBJ2-3, with 8 bases that match TRBD2. Germline CDR1 SGHKS, CDR2 YYEKEE (reference sequence). The CDR3 sequence is 15 residues long. J gave up 3 bases and V 3 bases, and 6 bases lay outside the gene matches. The CDR3 sequence is CASSSGTRRTDTQYF. The CDR3 DNA follows: TGTGCCAGCAGCTCCGGGACTAGGAGGACAGATACGCAGTATTTT.

Only a few counts were recorded for this clonotype. The CDR3 loop reads CASSLGSGGANVLTF. The CDR3 DNA reads as TGTGCCAGCAGTTTAGGCAGTGGAGGGGCCAACGTCCTGACTTTC. The J gene is TRBJ2-6, the V gene TRBV12-3 or TRBV12-4; D is ambiguous. The CDR3 extends over 15 amino acids. V gave up 1 base and J gave up 4 bases, with 8 bases separating them.

This clonotype has only a few counts. The chain is built from TRBV12-3 or TRBV12-4 and TRBJ1-5; D perhaps matches TRBD1 (5 bases). V was pared by 3 bases and J by 1 base, with 10 bases between. The CDR3 length is 15 residues. The CDR3 DNA reads TGTGCCAGCAGTTTCGGGGGAGGGAGCAATCAGCCCCAGCATTTT. It specifies CASSFGGGSNQPQHF.

This chain connects TRBV5-1 to TRBJ2-5, with D possibly TRBD1 on 6 matching bases. Per the germline V gene, CDR1 is SGHRS and CDR2 is YFSETQ. The CDR3 totals 14 residues. The germline V and J ends were trimmed by 3 bases and 2 bases, with 11 bases remaining between them. Here the CDR3 DNA reads TGCGCCAGCAGCTGGACCCAGGGGCAAGAGACCCAGTACTTC. Translation: CASSWTQGQETQYF.

This clonotype showed up just a few times. The chain couples TRBV5-1 to TRBJ2-3; 11 bases are a match to TRBD1. Germline V gene data show CDR1 as SGHRS and CDR2 as YFSETQ. This CDR3 spans 15 amino acids. V gave up 5 bases and J gave up 4 bases; unmatched junction bases: 6. The CDR3 here is CASSRTGGSPDTQYF. CDR3 DNA: TGCGCCAGCAGTAGGACAGGGGGCTCTCCAGATACGCAGTATTTT.

This clonotype was picked up many times. This chain links TRBV7-2 with TRBJ2-1; 8 bases align to TRBD2. The ends lost 1 base at V and 9 bases at J; junction bases unmatched: 5. Germline assignment: CDR1 SGHTA and CDR2 FQGNSA. There are 14 residues in the CDR3. DNA of the CDR3: TGTGCCAGCAGCTTAGGAGGACTAGCAAGTGAGCAGTTCTTC. It specifies CASSLGGLASEQFF.

This clonotype has a handful of counts. The chain has TRBV18 and TRBJ2-1, with D maybe TRBD2 (6 bases). The CDR3 loop spans 14 amino acids. The V and J ends lost 3 bases and 3 bases respectively, with 9 bases between them. CDR1 KGHSH and CDR2 LQKENI come from the germline V gene. The CDR3 loop reads CASSPGGDYNEQFF. The CDR3 DNA reads as TGTGCCAGCTCACCGGGGGGAGACTACAATGAGCAGTTCTTC. Using reference TRBV18 and TRBJ2-1 for the parts outside the CDR3, the full variable domain is NAGVMQNPRHLVRRRGQEARLRCSPMKGHSHVYWYRQLPEEGLKFMVYLQKENIIDESGMPKERFSAEFPKEGPSILRIQQVVRGDSAAYFCASSPGGDYNEQFFGPGTRLTVL.

Many counts were recorded for this clonotype. DNA for the CDR3: TGTGCCAGCAGCCTCCTCCGCGCGCGGGGTTACAATGAGCAGTTCTTC. Protein: CASSLLRARGYNEQFF. The V and J genes are TRBV7-9 and TRBJ2-1; D perhaps matches TRBD2 (6 bases). V lost 5 bases and J 4 bases, leaving 18 bases between the germline ends. CDR1 and CDR2 from the germline V gene are SEHNR and FQNEAQ (reference sequence). The CDR3 runs 16 residues.

The V gene is TRBV7-8, the J gene TRBJ2-7; 7 nucleotides line up with TRBD1. This CDR3 has 15 amino acids. CDR1 SGHVS and CDR2 FQNEAQ come from the germline V gene. V dropped 3 bases and J dropped 0; count of bases not matched to a gene: 5. The CDR3 is CASSLTGTISYEQYF. Here the CDR3 DNA reads TGTGCCAGCAGCTTGACAGGGACAATCTCCTACGAGCAGTACTTC.

This clonotype has at least ten counts. This rearrangement joins TRBV5-1 to TRBJ2-4; 14 bases agree with TRBD2. V dropped 4 bases and J dropped 1; count of bases not matched to a gene: 13. CDR3 length equals 20 residues. From germline, CDR1 is SGHRS and CDR2 YFSETQ. CDR3 sequence (DNA): TGCGCCAGCAGCGCATACCCGGGACTAGCGGGAGTCCTGGCCAAAAACATTCAGTACTTC. Its translation is CASSAYPGLAGVLAKNIQYF.

At least ten counts were recorded for this clonotype. The chain joins TRBV12-3 or TRBV12-4 to TRBJ1-1, with unresolved D. Deletions cut 0 bases from V and 0 bases from J, with 11 bases between. CDR3 length: 16 amino acids. The CDR3 loop is CASSLAPHTVNTEAFF. In DNA, the CDR3 is TGTGCCAGCAGTTTAGCGCCCCACACAGTGAACACTGAAGCTTTCTTT.

The table lists this clonotype with many counts. V is TRBV20-1 and J is TRBJ2-1, with TRBD1 matching over 8 bases. Germline trimming cut 3 bases from V and 0 bases from J; bases unmatched to any gene: 4. Per germline, CDR1 DFQATT and CDR2 SNEGSKA (reference sequence). CDR3 length: 15 residues. The CDR3 region has the DNA TGCAGTGCTAGTGACAGGGGCTACTCCTACAATGAGCAGTTCTTC. Translated: CSASDRGYSYNEQFF.

There are many counts of this clonotype. The rearrangement links TRBV6-6 to TRBJ2-5, with 8 bases aligning to TRBD2. The CDR3 has 15 residues. Germline CDR1 is MNHNY and CDR2 is SVGAGI (reference sequence). The V gene end was trimmed by 7 bases and the J gene end by 4 bases; junction bases not matched to a gene: 11. The CDR3 loop reads CASTLSGRSGETQYF. The CDR3 region has the DNA TGTGCCAGCACCCTCAGCGGGAGAAGTGGAGAGACCCAGTACTTC.

This clonotype was recorded many times. The chain carries TRBV9 and TRBJ2-2; D not certain. The CDR3 loop spans 12 amino acids. V was shortened by 4 bases and J by 3 bases, with 4 bases between the two germline ends. Germline CDR1 reads SGDLS; CDR2 reads YYNGEE. DNA of the CDR3: TGTGCCAGCAGCCAACACACCGGGGAGCTGTTTTTT. It yields the protein CASSQHTGELFF.

This clonotype was found many times. The rearrangement uses TRBV6-5 and TRBJ2-7; possibly TRBD1 for D (6 bases). This CDR3 has 12 amino acids. CDR1 is MNHEY, CDR2 SVGAGI, per germline. V was trimmed by 0 bases and J by 11 bases, leaving 11 bases between them. The CDR3 DNA reads TGTGCCAGCAGTTACTCACAGGGAGTTAAGTACTTC. This gives the protein CASSYSQGVKYF.

The V call is TRBV27, the J call TRBJ1-1; 7 bases line up with TRBD1. In germline, CDR1 is MNHEY, CDR2 SMNVEV (reference sequence). There are 17 residues in the CDR3. V lost 3 bases, J lost 1 base, and 11 bases stayed unmatched. The DNA for the CDR3 is TGTGCCAGCAGTTTCTCCCCGTACAGGGGTGAGAACACTGAAGCTTTCTTT. Protein: CASSFSPYRGENTEAFF.

This clonotype was detected ten times or more. The rearrangement joins TRBV11-2 to TRBJ2-4; possibly TRBD2 for D (6 bases). This CDR3 has 14 residues. The V gene lost 5 bases and the J gene lost 14 bases, with 22 bases spanning the gap. Germline values: CDR1 SGHAT, CDR2 FQNNGV. CDR3: CASSLQGRGGREYF. The CDR3 DNA is TGTGCCAGCAGCCTCCAAGGGCGGGGAGGCCGGGAGTACTTC. Complete variable domain (other parts from reference TRBV11-2 and TRBJ2-4): EAGVAQSPRYKIIEKRQSVAFWCNPISGHATLYWYQQILGQGPKLLIQFQNNGVVDDSQLPKDRFSAERLKGVDSTLKIQPAKLEDSAVYLCASSLQGRGGREYFGAGTRLSVL.

The chain joins TRBV29-1 to TRBJ1-1; TRBD1 aligns across 7 bases. Germline values: CDR1 SQVTM, CDR2 ANQGSEA. The CDR3 consists of 15 residues. The V segment lost 8 bases and the J segment 5 bases; nucleotides outside the gene matches: 17. The CDR3 here is CSSRGQGHLGTEAFF. CDR3 in DNA: TGCAGCTCAAGGGGGCAGGGTCATTTAGGAACTGAAGCTTTCTTT.

The chain employs TRBV20-1 and TRBJ1-4; 7 bases fit TRBD1. Trimming cost V 5 bases and J 8 bases; bases outside gene matches: 5. This CDR3 region has 12 residues. Germline-derived CDR1 and CDR2 are DFQATT and SNEGSKA (reference sequence). CDR3 protein: CSAYRGGEKLFF. The CDR3 nucleotides are TGCAGTGCTTACAGGGGCGGGGAAAAACTGTTTTTT.

This clonotype was detected a few times. This chain connects TRBV6-5 to TRBJ1-2; 7 bases fit TRBD1. V lost 4 bases and J lost 7; bases outside the gene matches: 6. From germline, CDR1 is MNHEY and CDR2 SVGAGI. The CDR3 contains 13 residues. The CDR3 here is CASSFAGGSGYTF. In DNA form, the CDR3 reads TGTGCCAGCAGTTTTGCAGGGGGTTCTGGCTACACCTTC.

This clonotype appeared a few times. The CDR3, as DNA: TGCGCCAGCAGCCTATCTAGCGGGCCTAACAATGAGCAGTTCTTC. Its protein is CASSLSSGPNNEQFF. The chain links TRBV4-1 to TRBJ2-1; TRBD2 matches 8 bases. This CDR3 region has 15 residues. The V and J ends lost 4 bases and 5 bases, in that order; junction bases with no gene match: 7. The germline V gene has CDR1 MGHRA and CDR2 YSYEKL.

The chain has TRBV20-1 and TRBJ2-2; 9 nucleotides align to TRBD2. Looked up from germline, CDR1 is DFQATT and CDR2 is SNEGSKA (reference sequence). The length of the CDR3 is 13 residues. V trimming: 4 bases; J trimming: 6 bases; junction bases outside the gene matches: 3. This CDR3 reads CSAKRGDPGELFF. The CDR3 bases are TGCAGTGCTAAGCGGGGGGACCCCGGGGAGCTGTTTTTT.